The clone carrying this TCR beta chain appeared a single time. Individuals aged about 18 to 95 years were recruited from fewer than 30 US areas. This record comes from a study of blood T cell repertoires in COVID-19. Whole-study context: The United States, Italy and Spain were the sources of the acute and convalescent COVID-19 samples. T cells, B-cell-depleted T cells, or PBMCs provided the cDNA or gDNA that served as material.

Per the authors' pipeline: Quantification of nucleated cells was approximated via reference gene primer amplification. This table comes from immunoSEQ multiplex PCR, and its TCRdb copy is limited to in-frame clones, with some not included. V and J calls and clone size are as listed in that table; D and trimming were resolved from the DNA. The sample contains 170,000 or so clones, roughly 80% of which appear only once. V shed 1 base and J shed 6 bases, with 10 bases lying between them. Germline V CDR1 and CDR2: LGHDT, YNNKEL (reference sequence). The CDR3 runs to 14 residues. The rearrangement links TRBV3-1 (or the pseudogene TRBV3-2) to TRBJ1-5; D gene ambiguous. Sequencing was performed on PBMCs or T cells enriched from blood (not recorded which). The TCR sequence derives from a woman aged 45-65 years who had recovered from COVID-19. The DNA of the CDR3 is TGTGCCAGCAGCCAAGCGGGGTTGGGTCAGCCCCAGCATTTT. It is translated as CASSQAGLGQPQHF.